These T cell receptor beta chains were read from a single sample in a study of Tregs in tolerant kidney transplant recipients. Some clones are missing from TCRdb's copy, which holds only in-frame ones; the method was immunoSEQ multiplex PCR. The sample has 15,000 to 17,000 clones; about 92% are singletons. Sequencing was done on a sample of CD8+ T cells from blood. Receptors originate from a human donor in good health. Both conserved end residues are part of each CDR3. Each record gives: clone size, D gene, J gene, V gene, CDR3 protein, CDR3 DNA. The D gene is left open where the match is weak. Expanded clones are given a class, and other clones once, few, many or no size at all.

>.|.|TRBJ1-1|TRBV4-1
CASSQIGQGTNTEAFF
TGCGCCAGCAGCCAAATTGGGCAGGGGACGAACACTGAAGCTTTCTTT
>once|.|TRBJ1-3|TRBV6-6
CASSYGTPNSGNTIYF
TGTGCCAGCAGTTACGGGACTCCCAACTCTGGAAACACCATATATTTT
>.|.|TRBJ1-4|TRBV5-4
CASSNGPSRGEKLFF
TGTGCCAGCAGCAATGGACCTTCCAGGGGTGAAAAACTGTTTTTT
>.|.|TRBJ2-7|TRBV11-1
CASSLESLGDSYEQYF
TGTGCCAGCAGCTTAGAGAGCCTAGGAGATTCCTACGAGCAGTACTTC
>.|.|TRBJ2-2|TRBV5-5
CASSLNPPGELFF
TGTGCCAGCAGCTTGAACCCTCCCGGGGAGCTGTTTTTT
>.|.|TRBJ1-1|TRBV7-9
CASSLSAGDTEAFF
TGTGCCAGCAGCTTAAGCGCCGGGGACACTGAAGCTTTCTTT
>.|TRBD1|TRBJ1-2|TRBV19
CASYTGTGIPNYGYTF
TGTGCCAGTTATACCGGGACAGGGATCCCTAACTATGGCTACACCTTC
>.|.|TRBJ2-7|TRBV2
CASKPESGTYEQYF
TGTGCCAGCAAACCCGAGAGCGGAACCTACGAGCAGTACTTC
>.|.|TRBJ1-2|TRBV29-1
CSGLITGSQGYTF
TGCAGCGGCCTAATCACAGGGTCCCAGGGCTACACCTTC
>.|TRBD2|TRBJ2-3|TRBV6-6
CASSPTSGRTDTQYF
TGTGCCAGCAGCCCGACTAGCGGCCGCACAGATACGCAGTATTTT
>.|.|TRBJ2-5|TRBV15
CATSRGGPGLRETQYF
TGTGCCACCAGCAGAGGCGGTCCAGGCCTCCGGGAGACCCAGTACTTC
>.|TRBD2|TRBJ2-2|TRBV6-5
CASLGEGRAGELFF
TGTGCCAGTCTTGGGGAGGGGCGGGCCGGGGAGCTGTTTTTT
>.|TRBD2|TRBJ2-3|TRBV4-3
CASSQVVLSGRNADTQYF
TGCGCCAGCAGCCAAGTGGTACTTAGCGGGAGGAATGCAGATACGCAGTATTTT
>.|.|TRBJ1-4|TRBV4-1
CASSQVGVGEKLFF
TGCGCCAGCAGCCAAGTCGGGGTTGGAGAAAAACTGTTTTTT
>.|.|TRBJ2-2|TRBV6-4
CASSDGFGTGELFF
TGTGCCAGCAGTGACGGGTTTGGCACCGGGGAGCTGTTTTTT
>.|.|TRBJ1-4|TRBV6-5
CASSYSLGGANEKLFF
TGTGCCAGCAGTTACTCGTTGGGTGGGGCTAATGAAAAACTGTTTTTT
>.|TRBD2|TRBJ2-2|TRBV14
CASSLQLAGVQDTGELFF
TGTGCCAGCAGCCTCCAACTAGCGGGAGTTCAGGACACCGGGGAGCTGTTTTTT
>.|.|TRBJ2-1|TRBV5-6
CASSIPRNEQFF
TGTGCCAGCAGCATCCCCCGGAATGAGCAGTTCTTC
>.|.|TRBJ1-3|TRBV15
CATSRGRDSGNTIYF
TGTGCCACCAGCAGGGGCAGGGACTCTGGAAACACCATATATTTT
>few|TRBD1|TRBJ1-2|TRBV4-3
CASSPGTGQNGYTF
TGCGCCAGCAGCCCCGGGACAGGGCAGAATGGCTACACCTTC
>.|TRBD1|TRBJ1-1|TRBV27
CASSQGARTEAFF
TGTGCCAGCAGTCAGGGGGCAAGGACTGAAGCTTTCTTT
>few|.|TRBJ1-1|TRBV4-3
CASSQGTPNTEAFF
TGCGCCAGCAGCCAGGGGACACCGAACACTGAAGCTTTCTTT
>.|.|TRBJ2-1|TRBV4-3
CASRSRVSSYNEQFF
TGCGCCAGCAGGTCCCGGGTCAGCTCCTACAATGAGCAGTTCTTC
>.|.|TRBJ2-1|TRBV4-3
CASSQGIQGRLVWNEQFF
TGCGCCAGCAGCCAAGGAATTCAGGGGAGGTTAGTTTGGAATGAGCAGTTCTTC
>.|.|TRBJ2-7|TRBV27
CASSTRAASSYEQYF
TGTGCCAGCTCCACCCGAGCGGCTAGCTCCTACGAGCAGTACTTC
>.|.|TRBJ2-7|TRBV4-1
CASSRGVQGGDEQYF
TGCGCCAGCAGCCGGGGGGTACAGGGTGGCGACGAGCAGTACTTC
>.|.|TRBJ2-5|TRBV4-1
CASFPLGSQETQYF
TGCGCCAGCTTCCCTCTTGGCAGCCAAGAGACCCAGTACTTC
>once|.|TRBJ2-7|TRBV5-6
CASSDPSAGSYEQYF
TGTGCCAGCAGCGACCCTAGCGCCGGCTCCTACGAGCAGTACTTC
>.|.|TRBJ2-3|TRBV4-1
CASSQAGLDTQYF
TGCGCCAGCAGCCAAGCAGGGTTGGATACGCAGTATTTT
>.|TRBD2|TRBJ2-1|TRBV15
CATSRGGRSYNEQFF
TGTGCCACCAGCCGCGGGGGGCGCTCCTACAATGAGCAGTTCTTC
>.|.|TRBJ2-6|TRBV4-3
CASSQSPGVSGANVLTF
TGCGCCAGCAGCCAATCCCCCGGTGTCTCTGGGGCCAACGTCCTGACTTTC
>.|.|TRBJ2-7|TRBV4-1
CASSHRNERYF
TGCGCCAGCAGCCACAGGAACGAGCGGTACTTC
>.|.|TRBJ2-2|TRBV7-2
CASSPGEMNTGELFF
TGTGCCAGCAGCCCCGGGGAGATGAACACCGGGGAGCTGTTTTTT
>.|.|TRBJ2-2|TRBV13
CASSFSGELFF
TGTGCCAGCAGCTTTTCCGGGGAGCTGTTTTTT
>.|.|TRBJ2-1|TRBV19
CASSSLAASSLEFF
TGTGCCAGCAGTTCCCTCGCCGCGAGTAGTTTAGAGTTCTTC
>.|.|TRBJ1-2|TRBV30
CAWTYYEGHYDGYTF
TGTGCCTGGACCTATTATGAGGGACATTATGATGGCTACACCTTC
>.|.|TRBJ2-1|TRBV4-3
CASSQSPSGADWRFF
TGCGCCAGCAGCCAAAGCCCCTCAGGGGCCGACTGGCGGTTCTTC
>.|TRBD2|TRBJ2-3|TRBV5-1
CASSGGTFDTQYF
TGCGCCTCGAGCGGGGGGACCTTCGATACGCAGTATTTT
>.|TRBD1|TRBJ1-4|TRBV12-5
CASGGKTGGHEKLFF
TGTGCTAGTGGTGGCAAGACAGGGGGTCATGAAAAACTGTTTTTT
>.|TRBD2|TRBJ2-2|TRBV7-2
CASSFPSGGVNTGELFF
TGTGCCAGCAGCTTCCCTAGCGGGGGTGTGAACACCGGGGAGCTGTTTTTT
>.|.|TRBJ2-1|TRBV7-9
CASSLAWRDYNEQFF
TGTGCCAGCAGCTTAGCGTGGCGGGATTACAATGAGCAGTTCTTC
>.|TRBD2|TRBJ2-1|TRBV10-2
CATKLAGGRNEQFF
TGCGCCACAAAACTAGCGGGGGGGCGGAATGAGCAGTTCTTC
>.|TRBD1|TRBJ2-3|TRBV7-6
CASSLLGRQGTTDTQYF
TGTGCCAGCAGCCTTCTCGGAAGACAGGGAACCACAGATACGCAGTATTTT
>.|TRBD1|TRBJ2-2|TRBV7-2
CASSSPGQGSFFGELFF
TGTGCCAGCAGCTCACCGGGACAGGGGTCCTTCTTCGGGGAGCTGTTTTTT
>.|TRBD2|TRBJ2-5|TRBV5-1
CASTATSGYQETQYF
TGCGCCAGCACAGCGACTAGCGGCTACCAAGAGACCCAGTACTTC
>.|.|TRBJ2-6|TRBV14
CASSLYRVAGANVLTF
TGTGCCAGCAGCCTATACAGGGTTGCTGGGGCCAACGTCCTGACTTTC
>.|.|TRBJ2-5|TRBV6-6
CASSYSRGRGQETQYF
TGTGCCAGCAGTTACTCGCGGGGCAGGGGGCAAGAGACCCAGTACTTC
>.|TRBD1|TRBJ2-3|TRBV6-4
CASPSDRGLDPTDTQYF
TGTGCCAGCCCTTCCGATAGGGGGCTAGACCCCACAGATACGCAGTATTTT
>.|.|TRBJ2-7|TRBV6-5
CASSYPGSLYEQYF
TGTGCCAGCAGTTACCCGGGGTCTCTATACGAGCAGTACTTC
>.|.|TRBJ2-3|TRBV30
CAWSVSGITDTQYF
TGTGCCTGGAGTGTCTCGGGGATCACAGATACGCAGTATTTT
>.|TRBD2|TRBJ2-1|TRBV27
CASSLTSGGRSEQFF
TGTGCCAGCAGTTTAACTAGCGGGGGGAGGTCTGAGCAGTTCTTC
>.|.|TRBJ2-7|TRBV10-3
CAISVESSTSYEQYF
TGTGCCATCTCAGTAGAGTCGTCAACCTCCTACGAGCAGTACTTC
>few|TRBD2|TRBJ2-7|TRBV29-1
CSVGRAVAGGLYEQYF
TGCAGCGTCGGAAGGGCAGTAGCGGGGGGGCTCTACGAGCAGTACTTC
>.|TRBD1|TRBJ1-4|TRBV11-2
CASSHKGARGEKLFF
TGTGCCAGCAGCCACAAGGGGGCTCGGGGTGAAAAACTGTTTTTT
>.|TRBD1|TRBJ2-3|TRBV29-1
CSVEDGTDSTDTQYF
TGCAGCGTTGAAGACGGGACAGACAGCACAGATACGCAGTATTTT